These 19 T cell receptor beta chains were all obtained from the same sample, sequenced in a study of CD8 T cells in Susac syndrome. After extraction with the RNeasy kit, 0.5 to 1 ug of the RNA was reverse transcribed using random hexamers. Via MiXCR, TCRdb re-called the immunoSEQ multiplex PCR reads, giving one row per CDR3 protein. Of fewer than 200,000 distinct CDR3 sequences listed, roughly 92% are singletons. Input material: CD4+ T cells from PBMCs. The receptors stem from a human donor with Susac syndrome.

V is TRBV20-1 and J is TRBJ2-7; D call uncertain. Trimming took off 4 bases at V and 1 base at J, with 14 bases between the two ends. Germline-derived CDR1 and CDR2 are DFQATT and SNEGSKA (reference sequence). The CDR3 is made up of 14 amino acids. The CDR3 region has the DNA TGCAGTGCTAAGAGCGACATGTCTTCCTACGAGCAGTACTTC. Translating it yields CSAKSDMSSYEQYF.

CDR3 region: CASSLVPGNEQFF. Here the CDR3 DNA reads TGCGCCAGCAGCTTGGTTCCGGGAAATGAGCAGTTCTTC. This chain joins TRBV5-1 and TRBJ2-1; possibly TRBD2 for D (5 bases). The CDR3 length is 13 residues. Germline loops: CDR1 SGHRS, CDR2 YFSETQ. Trimming removed 0 bases from V and 7 bases from J, with 8 bases in between.

The genes are TRBV18 and TRBJ2-5; 9 bases match TRBD1. Losses at the gene ends were 6 bases for V and 1 base for J; bases not matched to a gene: 6. The CDR3 runs 15 residues. CDR1 and CDR2 (germline): KGHSH, LQKENI. The CDR3 spells CASSSGTGSQETQYF. The DNA for the CDR3 is TGTGCCAGCTCCTCCGGGACAGGGTCCCAAGAGACCCAGTACTTC.

The CDR3 DNA reads as TGTGCCATCAGTGAGACTACCACAGGGACCTATGGCTACACCTTC. Its protein is CAISETTTGTYGYTF. V and J are TRBV10-3 and TRBJ1-2, with D tentatively TRBD1 (6 bases). Germline values: CDR1 ENHRY, CDR2 SYGVKD. Deletions cut 2 bases from V and 4 bases from J, with 14 bases between. The CDR3 totals 15 residues.

J is TRBJ1-2 and V is TRBV20-1; D is uncertain. V was cut by 6 bases and J by 6 bases, with 14 bases left in between. CDR1 DFQATT and CDR2 SNEGSKA come from the germline V gene (reference sequence). The CDR3 is 12 residues long. CDR3 nucleotide sequence: TGCAGTGCCCGGCTCGTAAAGGATGGCTACACCTTC. Translating gives CSARLVKDGYTF.

The V gene is TRBV9, the J gene TRBJ2-4; TRBD2 might be the D (6 bases). In germline, CDR1 is SGDLS, CDR2 YYNGEE. The V and J ends lost 9 bases and 12 bases respectively, with 22 bases between them. The CDR3 is made up of 13 amino acids. The chain's CDR3 is CATSPSERADQYF. CDR3 bases: TGTGCCACCTCCCCTAGCGAAAGGGCGGATCAGTACTTC.

The rearrangement uses TRBV27 and TRBJ2-3, with D unresolved. CDR1 MNHEY and CDR2 SMNVEV come from the germline V gene (reference sequence). The CDR3 runs to 14 residues. The V end lost 10 bases, the J end lost 3 bases, and 17 bases lay between the germline ends. This CDR3 reads CATRVQWWTDTQYF. The CDR3 DNA reads as TGTGCCACCCGAGTGCAGTGGTGGACAGATACGCAGTATTTT.

The genes are TRBV6-5 and TRBJ1-1, with D unclear. This CDR3 has 14 amino acids. The germline CDR1 and CDR2 sequences are MNHEY and SVGAGI. Trimming removed 6 bases at V and 3 bases at J, with 14 bases between. The CDR3 DNA reads TGTGCCAGCAGGATCCACCGGGAGGACACTGAAGCTTTCTTT. It translates to CASRIHREDTEAFF.

This clonotype has a single count. CDR3 coding DNA: TGTGCCAGCAGCCAGGGGACAGATTTTCCCTCTAGCACAGATACGCAGTATTTT. Translating gives CASSQGTDFPSSTDTQYF. This chain links TRBV7-2 with TRBJ2-3, with 7 bases aligning to TRBD1. Germline trimming cut 5 bases from V and 0 bases from J; bases unmatched to any gene: 14. In germline, CDR1 is SGHTA, CDR2 FQGNSA. The CDR3 loop spans 18 amino acids.

This sequence joins TRBV27 and TRBJ1-6, with 8 bases identical to TRBD1. The length of the CDR3 is 15 residues. The germline V gene has CDR1 MNHEY and CDR2 SMNVEV (reference sequence). The V and J ends lost 5 bases and 12 bases, in that order; junction bases with no gene match: 12. The CDR3 DNA reads TGTGCCAGCAGTCCCCGGGACAGGCCGGGAGAACCCCTCCACTTT. It is translated as CASSPRDRPGEPLHF.

This rearrangement joins TRBV7-8 to TRBJ2-3; 10 bases fit TRBD2. CDR3 size: 19 residues. With V trimmed by 11 bases and J by 2 bases, 22 bases remained unmatched. Germline CDR1 and CDR2: SGHVS and FQNEAQ. The CDR3 sequence is CASRSAWGSGGPATDTQYF. The CDR3 coding sequence is TGTGCCTCCAGATCTGCCTGGGGTAGCGGGGGGCCCGCCACAGATACGCAGTATTTT.

The genes are TRBV30 and TRBJ1-3; D is uncertain. Between the trimmed V and J ends, which lost 1 base and 0 bases, there was a span of 7 bases. This CDR3 is built from 14 residues. Germline assignment: CDR1 GTSNPN and CDR2 SVGIG (reference sequence). Here the CDR3 reads CAWSDGYSGNTIYF. The CDR3 DNA reads as TGTGCCTGGAGTGACGGGTACTCTGGAAACACCATATATTTT.

This chain uses TRBV27 with TRBJ2-3; 8 nucleotides line up with TRBD1. Germline loops: CDR1 MNHEY, CDR2 SMNVEV (reference sequence). CDR3 length: 15 amino acids. V lost 2 bases, J lost 2 bases, and 3 bases stayed unmatched. CDR3 residues: CASSLKTGVTDTQYF. The CDR3, as DNA: TGTGCCAGCAGTTTAAAGACAGGGGTCACAGATACGCAGTATTTT.

This clonotype was detected only once. The chain is built from TRBV30 and TRBJ2-1, with D hard to call. CDR3 length: 13 residues. V was clipped by 3 bases and J by 4 bases, with 10 bases between them. The germline CDR1 and CDR2 sequences are GTSNPN and SVGIG (reference sequence). CDR3 residues: CAWRHERYNEQFF. The CDR3 bases are TGTGCCTGGAGACACGAGAGGTACAATGAGCAGTTCTTC.

This chain uses TRBV2 with TRBJ2-3, with D maybe TRBD2 (5 bases). The CDR3 covers 14 residues. Trimming took off 7 bases at V and 6 bases at J, with 17 bases between the two ends. Germline V gene sequence: CDR1 SNHLY, CDR2 FYNNEI. In nucleotides, the CDR3 is TGTGCCAGCACCAGGACTGCTCATGCGGATACGCAGTATTTT. The encoded protein is CASTRTAHADTQYF.

The chain carries TRBV7-9 and TRBJ1-1; a weak D match, TRBD1 (5 bases). CDR3 length: 15 residues. Germline V gene sequence: CDR1 SEHNR, CDR2 FQNEAQ (reference sequence). V dropped 3 bases and J dropped 6 bases, with 17 bases sitting between them. DNA of the CDR3: TGTGCCAGCAGCTTTGCTGATCAGGGAGGCTCTGAAGCTTTCTTT. Translated: CASSFADQGGSEAFF.

This chain connects TRBV9 to TRBJ2-2; D uncertain. The germline CDR1 and CDR2 sequences are SGDLS and YYNGEE. Between the trimmed V and J ends, which lost 0 bases and 4 bases, there was a span of 7 bases. The CDR3 is 14 residues long. As DNA, the CDR3 is TGTGCCAGCAGCGTAGGGGGATCCACCGGGGAGCTGTTTTTT. Its translation is CASSVGGSTGELFF.

The chain recombines TRBV6-2 or TRBV6-3 with TRBJ2-1, with 10 bases aligning to TRBD1. Germline lookup yields CDR1 MNHEY and CDR2 SVGEGT. This CDR3 spans 14 amino acids. The ends lost 6 bases at V and 7 bases at J; junction bases unmatched: 6. CDR3 loop: CASRRGTGDNEQFF. Written as DNA, the CDR3 is TGTGCCAGCAGGCGGGGGACAGGGGATAATGAGCAGTTCTTC.

This clonotype has just a few counts. V usage is TRBV2 and J usage is TRBJ2-5; no definite D call. CDR1 is SNHLY, CDR2 FYNNEI, per germline. The CDR3 is 12 amino acids. Deletions cut 0 bases from V and 5 bases from J, with 4 bases between. The DNA for the CDR3 is TGTGCCAGCAGTGAAGCTGGGGAGACCCAGTACTTC. It is translated as CASSEAGETQYF.